This TCR beta chain stems from a study of cytomegalovirus exposure and HLA in healthy donors. Vbeta (60) and Jbeta (13) primers were used in the PCR. Clones were read by immunoSEQ multiplex PCR, and TCRdb kept only the in-frame ones, dropping some. The data contain 80,000 or so clones, about three quarters of them singletons. This CDR3 is built from 16 residues. V lost 1 base and J lost 2, with 15 bases in between. CDR1 and CDR2 from the germline V gene are MNHEY and SMNVEV (reference sequence). About this clone itself: The antigen is unknown.

Study observations and caveats: In vitro experiments confirmed that three CMV-associated chains were specific for CMV antigens. According to an earlier analysis, most TCR beta V segments yielded productive rearrangements about 90% or about 30% of the time.

The chain combines TRBV27 with TRBJ2-7; the D gene is possibly TRBD1 (6 bases). Material for sequencing was PBMCs. The sequence was collected from a man aged 40-55 years in good health and CMV-seronegative. CDR3 loop: CASSLLILGAPYEQYF. The DNA for the CDR3 is TGTGCCAGCAGTTTATTAATTTTGGGGGCTCCCTACGAGCAGTACTTC.